This T cell receptor beta chain originates from a study of blood T cells in healthy people across ages (dated by TCRdb to about 2015). The study in broad terms: Template switching captured roughly one uniquely barcoded TCR beta cDNA molecule per two T cells in model experiments. To track age-related changes in TCR beta repertoire diversity, the study relied on deep sequencing normalized with unique cDNA molecular identifiers. Four age groups were formed from the donors: young (average 16 years), middle-aged (approximately 40), aged (about 62) and long-lived (around 82). To avoid experimental bias, donors of different ages were spread randomly across the sequencing lanes. The study analyzed two additional independent replicas of 1 million unique cDNA reads from the same blood draw for two donors, one aged 18 to 29 and one aged 80 or older.

To prepare the library, 5' RACE was applied. The listed sequencing device is Illumina HiSeq 2500. The second PCR ran for roughly 7 to 12 cycles and used a J-beta primer mix along with a sample-barcoded 5' primer. A unique molecular identifier was introduced onto each TCR beta cDNA molecule by a template-switch 5' adaptor carrying 12 random nucleotides. Each sample yielded at least 3 million CDR3-containing paired-end reads. First-strand cDNA was synthesized from all RNA with the Mint cDNA synthesis kit, primed by a TRBC-specific oligonucleotide. Following uracil-DNA glycosylase treatment, all cDNA underwent a first 18-cycle PCR with the universal primers M1SS and BC2_uni_R. The published analysis was carried out like this. For normalization, 1 million high-quality reads were randomly selected from each sample, with every read carrying a distinct molecular identifier. Instead of being binned into consensus sequences, reads that shared molecular identifiers were thrown out. MiTCR, with a Q25 quality threshold and the strictest error-elimination algorithm, was used for CDR3 identification, clonotype clustering and error correction. A nonparametric unseen species model with Euler transformation was used to estimate lower-bound total TCR beta diversity. TCRdb reanalyzed the raw reads on its own, using fastp at Q25 for trimming and MiXCR for clone calling, and kept in-frame beta chains. Each CDR3 protein appears once, grouped with its most common genes and DNA. V and J calls and clone size were set by TCRdb, not the authors. This sample gives 800,000 to 1,000,000 distinct CDR3 sequences in total; roughly 50% of them show up just once. The ten largest clones capture around an eighth of the sample.

Overall study results and their limits: As age increased, observed TCR beta diversity per million T cells dropped in a roughly linear way, and a significant reduction was already evident by age 40. Estimates of total diversity from one million sequenced T cells were regarded as lower bounds and underestimates. Because donor CMV infection status was unknown, age-related changes in expanded clonotypes were potentially confounded. Compared with the aged group, the long-lived group had more naive CD4+ T cells, fewer expanded clones and increased TCR diversity, a pattern suggesting age selection. There was a strong correlation between observed TCR beta diversity and the percentage of naive T cells measured by flow cytometry. Because profiling used bulk unsorted PBMCs, naive and antigen-experienced compartments could not be compared conclusively.

Donors were 39 systemically healthy Caucasian individuals from Russia aged roughly 6 to 90 years. About 10 milliliters of peripheral blood were collected from each donor into EDTA-treated Vacutainer tubes. Ficoll-Paque density-gradient centrifugation was used to isolate PBMCs, with at least 6 million per sample. Trizol reagent was used to extract total RNA from PBMCs, with at least 6 micrograms per sample. Naive CD45RAhigh/CD27high T cell percentages were measured by flow cytometry on a PBMC aliquot from every donor. With regard to this clonotype: The clone's antigen remains unknown. No qualities accompany the bases; no much larger clone lies one base away.

V sheds 0 bases and J sheds 2 bases, leaving 10 bases between their ends. The CDR3 runs 15 amino acids, cysteine and phenylalanine included. This entry keeps only the CDR3 DNA: 45 bases, framed from base 1. The germline V gene (reference sequence) supplies CDR1 MNHEY and CDR2 SMNVEV. The V and J genes are TRBV27 and TRBJ2-5; the D gene is not confidently resolved. This clonotype originated in a man aged 25 to 40 in good health. The sequenced sample consisted of blood. CDR3 region: CASSLSIAQQETQYF. The DNA sequence is as follows: TGTGCCAGCAGTTTATCGATTGCCCAGCAAGAGACCCAGTACTTC.